The clone carrying this T cell receptor (beta chain) was seen repeatedly, ten times or more. What it binds is not known. This entry belongs to a study of T cells in Graves' hyperthyroidism and ophthalmopathy. General study results and limits: The model anticipated ophthalmopathy a median approximately 6.5 months pre-onset.

TCR beta CDR3 sequences were amplified from RNA transcripts. The HTBI primer set was used in a first-round RT-PCR of the TCR CDR3. MiXCR, applied by TCRdb to the multiplex PCR reads, yields one record per CDR3 protein. The repertoire has under 400,000 distinct CDR3 sequences, roughly 23% of them found once; the top ten carry 50%. Graves' hyperthyroidism qualified as stable when ophthalmopathy did not progress within 18 months. Fresh peripheral blood, under 11 ml, yielded the PBMCs. Sequenced sample: blood. The source of this sequence is a woman in her forties or fifties with Graves' hyperthyroidism.

The CDR3 protein is CASSSGGEGEAFF. CDR3 DNA sequence: TGTGCCAGCAGTTCGGGGGGGGAGGGCGAAGCTTTCTTT. The rearrangement uses TRBV28 and TRBJ1-1, with TRBD1 as a possible D gene (5 bases). The CDR3 has 13 amino acids. Trimming stripped 4 bases from V and 8 bases from J, with 14 bases between. Germline V gene lookup returns CDR1 MDHEN and CDR2 SYDVKM.